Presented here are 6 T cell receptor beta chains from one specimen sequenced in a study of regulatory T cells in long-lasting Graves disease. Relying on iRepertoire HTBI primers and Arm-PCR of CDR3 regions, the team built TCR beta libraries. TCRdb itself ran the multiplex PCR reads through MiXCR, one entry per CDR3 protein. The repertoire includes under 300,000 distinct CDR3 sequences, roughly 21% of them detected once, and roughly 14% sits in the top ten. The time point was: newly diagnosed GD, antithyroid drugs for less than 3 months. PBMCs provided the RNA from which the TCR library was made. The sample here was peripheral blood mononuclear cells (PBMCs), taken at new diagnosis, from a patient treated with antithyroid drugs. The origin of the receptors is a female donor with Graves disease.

DNA for the CDR3: TGTGCCAGCAGCGGTGACAGCACTGAAGCTTTCTTT. Protein product: CASSGDSTEAFF. This sequence joins TRBV6-1 and TRBJ1-1; D is perhaps TRBD1 (5 bases). The CDR3 spans 12 residues. Trimming cost V 6 bases and J 4 bases, with 9 bases left between them. CDR1 and CDR2 from the germline V gene are MNHNS and SASEGT.

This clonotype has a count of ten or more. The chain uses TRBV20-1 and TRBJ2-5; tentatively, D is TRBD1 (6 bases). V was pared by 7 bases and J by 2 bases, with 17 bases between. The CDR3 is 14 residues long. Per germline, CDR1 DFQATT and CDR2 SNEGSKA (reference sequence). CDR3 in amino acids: CSVPQGSLQETQYF. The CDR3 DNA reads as TGCAGTGTCCCGCAGGGGTCCCTACAAGAGACCCAGTACTTC.

The CDR3 DNA sequence: TGTGCCAGCAGATTTCGGGACAGGGGGCAGACAGATACGCAGTATTTT. Translated, it gives CASRFRDRGQTDTQYF. The chain combines TRBV28 with TRBJ2-3; 12 bases align to TRBD1. CDR1 and CDR2 from the germline V gene are MDHEN and SYDVKM. J was trimmed by 3 bases and V by 6 bases; bases with no gene match: 7. The CDR3 is 16 residues long.

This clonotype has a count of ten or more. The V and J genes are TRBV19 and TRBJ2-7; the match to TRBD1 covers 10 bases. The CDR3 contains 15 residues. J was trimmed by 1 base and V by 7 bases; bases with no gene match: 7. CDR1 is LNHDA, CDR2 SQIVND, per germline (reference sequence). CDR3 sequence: CASTQPGQGSYEQYF. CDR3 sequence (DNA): TGTGCCAGTACCCAACCGGGACAGGGGTCCTACGAGCAGTACTTC.

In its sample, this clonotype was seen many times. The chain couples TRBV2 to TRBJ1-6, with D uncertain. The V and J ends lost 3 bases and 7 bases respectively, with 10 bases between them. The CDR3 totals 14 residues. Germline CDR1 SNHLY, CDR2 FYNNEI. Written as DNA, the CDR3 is TGTGCCAGCAGTGACCCCAACAGAAATTCACCCCTCCACTTT. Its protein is CASSDPNRNSPLHF.

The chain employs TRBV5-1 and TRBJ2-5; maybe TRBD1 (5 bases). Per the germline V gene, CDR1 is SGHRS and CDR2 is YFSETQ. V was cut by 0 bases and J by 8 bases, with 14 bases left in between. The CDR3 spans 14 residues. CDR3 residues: CASSLVAGSETQYF. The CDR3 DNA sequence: TGCGCCAGCAGCTTGGTTGCAGGGTCGGAAACCCAGTACTTC. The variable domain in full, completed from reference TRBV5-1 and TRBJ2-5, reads KAGVTQTPRYLIKTRGQQVTLSCSPISGHRSVSWYQQTPGQGLQFLFEYFSETQRNKGNFPGRFSGRQFSNSRSEMNVSTLELGDSALYLCASSLVAGSETQYFGPGTRLLVL.